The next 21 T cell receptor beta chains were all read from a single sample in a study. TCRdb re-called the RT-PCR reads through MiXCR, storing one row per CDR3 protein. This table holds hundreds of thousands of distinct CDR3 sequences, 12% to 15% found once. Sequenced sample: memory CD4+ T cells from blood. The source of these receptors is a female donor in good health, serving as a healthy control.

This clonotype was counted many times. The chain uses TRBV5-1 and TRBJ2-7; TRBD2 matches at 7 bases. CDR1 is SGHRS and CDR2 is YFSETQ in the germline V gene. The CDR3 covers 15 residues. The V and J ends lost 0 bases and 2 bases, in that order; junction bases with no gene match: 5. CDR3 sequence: CASSLGDYQPYEQYF. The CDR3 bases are TGCGCCAGCAGCTTGGGGGACTACCAACCCTACGAGCAGTACTTC.

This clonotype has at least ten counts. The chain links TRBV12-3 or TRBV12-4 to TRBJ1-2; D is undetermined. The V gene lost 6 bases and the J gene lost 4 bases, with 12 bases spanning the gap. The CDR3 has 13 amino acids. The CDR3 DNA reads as TGTGCCAGCAGCTCGGGGAGGGTCTATGGCTACACCTTC. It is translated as CASSSGRVYGYTF.

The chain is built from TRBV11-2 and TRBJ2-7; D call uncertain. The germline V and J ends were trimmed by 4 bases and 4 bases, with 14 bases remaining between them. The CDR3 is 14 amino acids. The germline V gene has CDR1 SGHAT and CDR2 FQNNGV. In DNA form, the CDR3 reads TGTGCCAGCAGCTCGCCCCACTTGCAATACGAGCAGTACTTC. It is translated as CASSSPHLQYEQYF.

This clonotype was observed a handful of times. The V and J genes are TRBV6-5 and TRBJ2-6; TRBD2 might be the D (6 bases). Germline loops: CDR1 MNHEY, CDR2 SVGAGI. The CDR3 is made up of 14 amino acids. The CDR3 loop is CATSYRGGANVLTF. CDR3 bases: TGTGCTACGTCTTACCGGGGGGGGGCCAACGTCCTGACTTTC.

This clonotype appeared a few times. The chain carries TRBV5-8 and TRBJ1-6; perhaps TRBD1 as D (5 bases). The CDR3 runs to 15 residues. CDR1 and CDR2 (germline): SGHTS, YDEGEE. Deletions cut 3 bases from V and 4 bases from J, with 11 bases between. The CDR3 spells CASSWDGSYNSPLHF. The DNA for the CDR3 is TGTGCCAGCAGCTGGGACGGGAGTTATAATTCACCCCTCCACTTT.

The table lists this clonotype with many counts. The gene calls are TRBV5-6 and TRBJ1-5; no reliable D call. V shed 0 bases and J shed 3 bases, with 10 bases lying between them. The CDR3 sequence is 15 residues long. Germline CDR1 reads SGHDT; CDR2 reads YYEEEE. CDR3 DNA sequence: TGTGCCAGCAGCTTGGGGGGTCGAAACAATCAGCCCCAGCATTTT. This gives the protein CASSLGGRNNQPQHF.

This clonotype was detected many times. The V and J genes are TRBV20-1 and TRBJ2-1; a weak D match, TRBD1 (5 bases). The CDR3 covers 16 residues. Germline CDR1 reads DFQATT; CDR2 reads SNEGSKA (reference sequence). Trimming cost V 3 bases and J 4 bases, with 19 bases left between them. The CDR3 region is CSASAATDSQYNEQFF. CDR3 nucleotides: TGCAGTGCTAGCGCCGCCACTGACAGCCAGTACAATGAGCAGTTCTTC.

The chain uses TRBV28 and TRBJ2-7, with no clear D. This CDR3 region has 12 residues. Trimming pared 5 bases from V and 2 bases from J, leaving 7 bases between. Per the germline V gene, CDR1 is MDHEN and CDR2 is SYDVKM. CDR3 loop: CASSRLTYEQYF. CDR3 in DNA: TGTGCCAGCAGTCGCTTGACCTACGAGCAGTACTTC.

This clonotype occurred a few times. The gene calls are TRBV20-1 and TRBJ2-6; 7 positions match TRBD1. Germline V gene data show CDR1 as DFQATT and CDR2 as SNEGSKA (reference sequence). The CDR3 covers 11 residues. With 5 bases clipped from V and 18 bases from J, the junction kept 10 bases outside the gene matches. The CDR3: CSARQGFERTF. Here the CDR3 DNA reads TGCAGTGCTCGACAGGGATTCGAGCGGACTTTC.

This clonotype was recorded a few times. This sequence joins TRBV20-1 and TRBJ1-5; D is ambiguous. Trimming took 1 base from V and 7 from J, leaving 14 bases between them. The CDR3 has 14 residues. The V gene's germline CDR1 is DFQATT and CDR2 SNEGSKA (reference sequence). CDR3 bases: TGCAGTGCTAGAGGACGGAGCACGGGGCAGCCCCAGCATTTT. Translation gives CSARGRSTGQPQHF.

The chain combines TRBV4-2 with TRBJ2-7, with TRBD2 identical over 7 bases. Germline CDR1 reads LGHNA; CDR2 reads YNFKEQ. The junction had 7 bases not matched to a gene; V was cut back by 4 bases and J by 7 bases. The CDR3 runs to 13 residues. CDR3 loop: CASSLVEAGEQYF. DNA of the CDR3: TGTGCCAGCAGCCTGGTTGAAGCGGGGGAGCAGTACTTC.

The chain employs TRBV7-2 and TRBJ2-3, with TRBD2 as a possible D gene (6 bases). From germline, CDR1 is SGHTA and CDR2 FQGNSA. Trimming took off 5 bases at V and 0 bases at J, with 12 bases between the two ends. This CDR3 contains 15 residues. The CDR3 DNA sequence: TGTGCCAGCAGCCGGGGTAGCGGAAGCACAGATACGCAGTATTTT. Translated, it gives CASSRGSGSTDTQYF.

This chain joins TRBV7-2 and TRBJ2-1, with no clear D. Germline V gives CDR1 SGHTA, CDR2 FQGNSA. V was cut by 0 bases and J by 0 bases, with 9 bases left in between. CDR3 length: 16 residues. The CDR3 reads CASSLALGSSYNEQFF. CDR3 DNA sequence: TGTGCCAGCAGCTTAGCGCTCGGAAGCTCCTACAATGAGCAGTTCTTC.

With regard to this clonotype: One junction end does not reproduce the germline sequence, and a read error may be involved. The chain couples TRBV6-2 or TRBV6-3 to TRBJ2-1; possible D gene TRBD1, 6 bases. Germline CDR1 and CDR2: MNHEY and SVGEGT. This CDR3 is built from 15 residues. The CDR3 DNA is TGTGCCAGCAGTTCTACCGGGACATCCTACAATGATCAGTTCTTC. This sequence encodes CASSSTGTSYNDQFF.

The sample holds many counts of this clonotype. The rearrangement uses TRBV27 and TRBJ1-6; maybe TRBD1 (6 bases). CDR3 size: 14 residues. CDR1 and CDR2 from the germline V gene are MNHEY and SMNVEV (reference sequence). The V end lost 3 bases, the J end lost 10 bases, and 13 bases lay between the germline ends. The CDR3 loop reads CASSLRDISSPLHF. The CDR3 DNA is TGTGCCAGCAGTTTGAGGGACATAAGCTCACCCCTCCACTTT.

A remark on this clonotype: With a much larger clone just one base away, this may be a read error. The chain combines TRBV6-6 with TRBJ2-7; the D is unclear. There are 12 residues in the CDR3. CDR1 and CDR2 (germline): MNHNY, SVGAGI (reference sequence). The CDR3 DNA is TGTGACAGCAGTTACGGTTCCTACGAGCAGTACTTC. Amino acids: CDSSYGSYEQYF.

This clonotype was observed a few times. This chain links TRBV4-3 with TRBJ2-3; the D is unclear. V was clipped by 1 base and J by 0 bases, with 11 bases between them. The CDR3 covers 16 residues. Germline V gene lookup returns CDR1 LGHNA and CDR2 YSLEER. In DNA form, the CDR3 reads TGCGCCAGCAGCCAAGTCGGCCAGGCCAGCACAGATACGCAGTATTTT. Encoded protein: CASSQVGQASTDTQYF.

The CDR3 bases are TGTGCCAGCAGCTTTGAGGGGGATAGCTCCTACGAGCAGTACTTC. Its translation is CASSFEGDSSYEQYF. The chain couples TRBV7-4 to TRBJ2-7; D might be TRBD1 (6 bases). The V gene lost 3 bases and the J gene lost 0 bases, with 12 bases spanning the gap. The CDR3 contains 15 residues. Germline V gene sequence: CDR1 SGHVT, CDR2 SQSDAQ.

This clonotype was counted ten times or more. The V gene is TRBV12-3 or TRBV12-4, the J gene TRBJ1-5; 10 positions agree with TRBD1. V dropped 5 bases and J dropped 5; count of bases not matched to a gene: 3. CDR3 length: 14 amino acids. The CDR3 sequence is CASSLTGGHQPQHF. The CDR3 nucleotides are TGTGCCAGCAGTCTGACAGGGGGCCATCAGCCCCAGCATTTT.

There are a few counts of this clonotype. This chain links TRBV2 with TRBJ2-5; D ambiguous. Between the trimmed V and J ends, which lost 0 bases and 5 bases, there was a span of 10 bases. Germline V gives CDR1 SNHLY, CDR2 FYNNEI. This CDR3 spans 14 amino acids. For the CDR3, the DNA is TGTGCCAGCAGTGAAGCGCTAGTCCGGGAGACCCAGTACTTC. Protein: CASSEALVRETQYF.

CDR3 loop: CATRGGISETQYF. The CDR3 region has the DNA TGTGCCACTCGGGGCGGGATTTCAGAGACCCAGTACTTC. V gene TRBV15 combines with J gene TRBJ2-5, with D possibly TRBD2 on 6 matching bases. Between the trimmed V and J ends, which lost 9 bases and 4 bases, there was a span of 15 bases. Germline V CDR1 and CDR2: LNHNV, YYDKDF (reference sequence). The CDR3 spans 13 residues.